The next 17 T cell receptor beta chains were all read from a single sample in a study of OX40 agonist ivuxolimab in advanced cancers. Libraries were prepared through the immunoSEQ multiplex PCR assay. As stored in TCRdb, this immuneACCESS dataset retains in-frame rearrangements with V and J assigned. A fraction of the clones does not appear; measured against another copy, unresolved V genes explain less than half of the discrepancy, and the remainder lacks a known reason. For this sample there are about 48,000 clones; approximately 84% appear just once. Of the sample, 1% to 1.3% is held by the ten largest clones. The sample in question was CD4+ or CD8+ T cells sorted from blood, obtained in a trial of the OX40 agonist ivuxolimab. The receptors here all came from an adult with an advanced solid tumor such as melanoma, head and neck, liver or kidney cancer.

The chain is built from TRBV7-6 and TRBJ2-5; D is unresolved. The germline V and J ends were trimmed by 0 bases and 2 bases, with 10 bases remaining between them. The germline gives CDR1 SGHVS, CDR2 FNYEAQ. The CDR3 covers 15 residues. The CDR3 bases are TGTGCCAGCAGCTTAGCGGCGGCAGATCAAGAGACCCAGTACTTC. Its protein is CASSLAAADQETQYF.

The rearrangement joins TRBV2 to TRBJ2-2, with D maybe TRBD2 (7 bases). Per germline, CDR1 SNHLY and CDR2 FYNNEI. V was shortened by 6 bases and J by 1 base, with 12 bases between the two germline ends. The CDR3 contains 15 residues. CDR3 amino acids: CASRKGGGNTGELFF. As DNA, the CDR3 is TGTGCCAGCAGGAAGGGAGGGGGGAACACCGGGGAGCTGTTTTTT.

This clone was seen once. The CDR3 DNA is TGTGCCAGCAGCCAAGATACCAGCGGGGGGGCAAATGAGCAGTTCTTC. Translation: CASSQDTSGGANEQFF. This chain uses TRBV4-2 with TRBJ2-1; 10 bases map to TRBD2. Losses at the gene ends were 0 bases for V and 7 bases for J; bases not matched to a gene: 6. This CDR3 comprises 16 residues. Germline-derived CDR1 and CDR2 are LGHNA and YNFKEQ.

The genes are TRBV5-6 and TRBJ2-2, with D uncertain. CDR1 is SGHDT, CDR2 YYEEEE, per germline. The CDR3 consists of 13 residues. With 2 bases removed from V and 4 bases from J, the gap between germline ends came to 6 bases. CDR3 sequence reads: CASSLTVTGELFF. In DNA form, the CDR3 reads TGTGCCAGCAGCTTAACAGTCACCGGGGAGCTGTTTTTT.

The chain is built from TRBV5-4 and TRBJ2-2, with D perhaps matching TRBD2 (5 bases). Germline V gene sequence: CDR1 SGHNT, CDR2 YYREEE (reference sequence). Trimming removed 4 bases from V and 0 bases from J, with 10 bases in between. This CDR3 has 15 residues. CDR3 amino acids: CASSGSGSNTGELFF. The CDR3 DNA is TGTGCCAGCAGCGGTTCGGGGTCGAACACCGGGGAGCTGTTTTTT. The variable domain in full, with the rest retrieved from reference TRBV5-4 and TRBJ2-2, is ETGVTQSPTHLIKTRGQQVTLRCSSQSGHNTVSWYQQALGQGPQFIFQYYREEENGRGNFPPRFSGLQFPNYSSELNVNALELDDSALYLCASSGSGSNTGELFFGEGSRLTVL.

In this sample, this clone turned up a few times. The rearrangement links TRBV5-1 to TRBJ2-5; a weak D match, TRBD1 (6 bases). The CDR3 is 14 residues long. Germline CDR1 SGHRS, CDR2 YFSETQ. Trimming took off 3 bases at V and 4 bases at J, with 13 bases between the two ends. CDR3 in DNA: TGCGCCAGCAGCTCCACAGGGCGGAGAGAGACCCAGTACTTC. Protein product: CASSSTGRRETQYF.

The chain has TRBV7-2 and TRBJ1-1; D is ambiguous. The CDR3 consists of 13 residues. Trimming removed 3 bases at V and 2 bases at J, with 7 bases between. Germline CDR1 reads SGHTA; CDR2 reads FQGNSA. CDR3 sequence reads: CASSFTGNTEAFF. The CDR3 DNA reads as TGTGCCAGCAGCTTTACTGGAAACACTGAAGCTTTCTTT.

The chain employs TRBV4-1 and TRBJ2-1; 8 positions match TRBD2. Germline V gene lookup returns CDR1 MGHRA and CDR2 YSYEKL. CDR3 length: 19 residues. The J segment lost 4 bases and the V segment lost 2 bases, leaving 16 bases of the junction unmatched. In nucleotides, the CDR3 is TGCGCCAGCAGCCAAAAGAGGGGCCCTATGAGCGGGGGTTACAATGAGCAGTTCTTC. Translated, it gives CASSQKRGPMSGGYNEQFF.

The V and J genes are TRBV19 and TRBJ2-2; 11 bases align to TRBD1. Trimming cost V 10 bases and J 3 bases; bases outside gene matches: 13. Germline CDR1 and CDR2: LNHDA and SQIVND (reference sequence). The CDR3 runs 17 residues. The CDR3 DNA follows: TGTGCCACCTTCCTGGGACAGGGGGTTTACGACACCGGGGAGCTGTTTTTT. This translates into CATFLGQGVYDTGELFF.

V usage is TRBV7-2 and J usage is TRBJ2-7, with D hard to call. CDR3 length: 16 amino acids. The V and J ends lost 4 bases and 0 bases respectively, with 16 bases between them. Germline V gene sequence: CDR1 SGHTA, CDR2 FQGNSA. Here the CDR3 reads CASSSNVYRNSYEQYF. The DNA of the CDR3 is TGTGCCAGCAGCTCCAACGTCTACAGAAACTCCTACGAGCAGTACTTC.

This chain joins TRBV7-3 and TRBJ2-7; D might be TRBD1 (5 bases). Germline CDR1 and CDR2: SGHTA and FQGTGA. The CDR3 totals 15 residues. V lost 2 bases, J lost 3 bases, and 14 bases lay in between. CDR3 amino acids: CASSLLPGKIYEQYF. CDR3 bases: TGTGCCAGCAGCTTATTGCCAGGGAAAATCTACGAGCAGTACTTC.

This chain connects TRBV1 to TRBJ2-5; the D call in the table, TRBD2, was not verified against the DNA. TRBV1 is a pseudogene segment. The CDR3 length is 15 residues. Written as DNA, the CDR3 is TGCACCAGCAGCCAACCTAGCGGGGGTAAAGAGACCCAGTACTTC. Protein product: CTSSQPSGGKETQYF.

The V gene is TRBV6-6, the J gene TRBJ2-5, with TRBD1 matching over 7 bases. The germline gives CDR1 MNHNY, CDR2 SVGAGI (reference sequence). V shed 7 bases, J shed 1 base, and the junction held 6 bases outside the gene matches. The CDR3 extends over 14 amino acids. The CDR3 region is CASTLNRGQETQYF. The CDR3 DNA follows: TGTGCCAGCACCTTGAACAGGGGCCAAGAGACCCAGTACTTC.

The genes are TRBV28 and TRBJ1-1; 7 positions agree with TRBD1. In germline, CDR1 is MDHEN, CDR2 SYDVKM. After removal of 8 bases from V and 1 base from J, the junction contained 10 bases not matched to a gene. The CDR3 is 15 residues long. The CDR3 DNA reads as TGTGCCAGCCGCATGGAGACAGGGAGGAACACTGAAGCTTTCTTT. Protein product: CASRMETGRNTEAFF. The full variable domain, completed using reference TRBV28 and TRBJ1-1, is DVKVTQSSRYLVKRTGEKVFLECVQDMDHENMFWYRQDPGLGLRLIYFSYDVKMKEKGDIPEGYSVSREKKERFSLILESASTNQTSMYLCASRMETGRNTEAFFGQGTRLTVV.

This rearrangement joins TRBV2 to TRBJ2-3; D might be TRBD1 or TRBD2, each matching 5 bases. The V end lost 4 bases, the J end lost 2 bases, and 10 bases lay between the germline ends. Germline assignment: CDR1 SNHLY and CDR2 FYNNEI. CDR3 length equals 14 residues. The CDR3 sequence: CASSGGTHTDTQYF. For the CDR3, the DNA is TGTGCCAGCAGTGGGGGGACGCACACAGATACGCAGTATTTT.

The chain recombines TRBV6-4 with TRBJ2-3; D is undetermined. Trimming removed 0 bases at V and 6 bases at J, with 10 bases between. The CDR3 is 14 amino acids. Germline CDR1 reads MRHNA; CDR2 reads SNTAGT. In DNA, the CDR3 is TGTGCCAGCAGTGACTCGAGAGGAACGGATACGCAGTATTTT. Translation gives CASSDSRGTDTQYF.

The V and J genes are TRBV18 and TRBJ2-3, with D uncertain. Trimming shortened V by 2 bases and J by 2 bases, and 11 bases separated the two germline ends. Germline V gives CDR1 KGHSH, CDR2 LQKENI. The CDR3 consists of 15 residues. CDR3 DNA: TGTGCCAGCTCACCAAGCCGGGCGAACACAGATACGCAGTATTTT. It codes for CASSPSRANTDTQYF.